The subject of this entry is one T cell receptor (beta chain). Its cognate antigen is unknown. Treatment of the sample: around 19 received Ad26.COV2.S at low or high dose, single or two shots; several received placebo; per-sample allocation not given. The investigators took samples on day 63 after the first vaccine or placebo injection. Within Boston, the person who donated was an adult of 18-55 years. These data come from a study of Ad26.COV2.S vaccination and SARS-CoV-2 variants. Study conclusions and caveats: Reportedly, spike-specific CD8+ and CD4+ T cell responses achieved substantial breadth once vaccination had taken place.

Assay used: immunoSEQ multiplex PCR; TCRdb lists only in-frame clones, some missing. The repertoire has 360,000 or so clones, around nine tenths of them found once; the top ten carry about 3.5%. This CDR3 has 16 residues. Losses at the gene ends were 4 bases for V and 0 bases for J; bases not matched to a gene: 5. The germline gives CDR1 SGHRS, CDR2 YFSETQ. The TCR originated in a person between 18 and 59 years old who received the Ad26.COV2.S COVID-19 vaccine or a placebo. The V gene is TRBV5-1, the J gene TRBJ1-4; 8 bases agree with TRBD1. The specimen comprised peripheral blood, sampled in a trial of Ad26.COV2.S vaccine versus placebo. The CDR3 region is CASSVLTGATNEKLFF. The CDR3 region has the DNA TGCGCCAGCAGCGTTCTGACAGGGGCAACTAATGAAAAACTGTTTTTT.